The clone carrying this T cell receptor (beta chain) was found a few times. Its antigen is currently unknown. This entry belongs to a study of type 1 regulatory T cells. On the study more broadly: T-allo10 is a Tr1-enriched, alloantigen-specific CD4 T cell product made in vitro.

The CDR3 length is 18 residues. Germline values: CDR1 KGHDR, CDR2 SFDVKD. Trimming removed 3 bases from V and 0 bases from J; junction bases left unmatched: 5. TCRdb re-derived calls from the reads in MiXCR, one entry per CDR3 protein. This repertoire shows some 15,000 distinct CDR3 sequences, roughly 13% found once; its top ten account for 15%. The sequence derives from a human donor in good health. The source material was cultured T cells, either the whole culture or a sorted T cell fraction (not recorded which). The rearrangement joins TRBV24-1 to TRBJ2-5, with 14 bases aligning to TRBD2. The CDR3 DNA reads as TGTGCCACCAGTGATGCCGGGACTAGCGGGAGAAACCAAGAGACCCAGTACTTC. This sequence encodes CATSDAGTSGRNQETQYF.